The subject of this entry is one T cell receptor (beta chain). Its antigen is not known. V lost 2 bases and J 0 bases, leaving 16 bases between the germline ends. Germline V gene sequence: CDR1 SGHDT, CDR2 YYEEEE. This CDR3 has 17 amino acids. TCRdb's table, derived via immunoSEQ multiplex PCR, lists solely in-frame clones and lacks some. The table has 90,000 to 110,000 clones, roughly nine tenths seen once. The record originates from a study of PD-1 blockade in classical Hodgkin lymphoma. Overall study context: Patients received nivolumab 3 mg/kg intravenously every 2 weeks. Study-wide points: The baseline diversity of complete responders showed similarity to that of newly diagnosed patients. A reduction in baseline TCR diversity was reportedly seen in newly diagnosed patients relative to healthy donors.

Described time point: cycle 4 day 1 (C4D1), after five to seven weeks of nivolumab. Autologous stem cell transplantation was followed by relapse in every patient, and brentuximab vedotin exposure varied. Best responses fell into complete response, partial response or progressive disease. The source was peripheral blood mononuclear cells (PBMCs), collected before the fourth cycle of nivolumab. This sequence was found in a human donor with classical Hodgkin lymphoma. The chain uses TRBV5-6 and TRBJ2-3; D call uncertain. In DNA form, the CDR3 reads TGTGCCAGCAGCTTATCTGGTTTGTCAAAAAGCACAGATACGCAGTATTTT. It is translated as CASSLSGLSKSTDTQYF.